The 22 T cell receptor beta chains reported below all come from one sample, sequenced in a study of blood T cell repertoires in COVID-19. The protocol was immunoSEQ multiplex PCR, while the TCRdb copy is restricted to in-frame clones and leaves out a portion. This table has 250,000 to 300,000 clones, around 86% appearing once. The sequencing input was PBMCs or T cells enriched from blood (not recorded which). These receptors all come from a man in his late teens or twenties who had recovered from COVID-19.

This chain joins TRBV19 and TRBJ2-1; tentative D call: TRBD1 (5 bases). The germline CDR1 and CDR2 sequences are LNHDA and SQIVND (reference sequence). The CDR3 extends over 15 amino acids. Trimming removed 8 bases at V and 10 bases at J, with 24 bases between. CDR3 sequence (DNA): TGTGCCAGTTCCCCAATACAAAGACCGGCAGGGGAGCAGTTCTTC. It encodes CASSPIQRPAGEQFF. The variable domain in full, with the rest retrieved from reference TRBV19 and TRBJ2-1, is DGGITQSPKYLFRKEGQNVTLSCEQNLNHDAMYWYRQDPGQGLRLIYYSQIVNDFQKGDIAEGYSVSREKKESFPLTVTSAQKNPTAFYLCASSPIQRPAGEQFFGPGTRLTVL.

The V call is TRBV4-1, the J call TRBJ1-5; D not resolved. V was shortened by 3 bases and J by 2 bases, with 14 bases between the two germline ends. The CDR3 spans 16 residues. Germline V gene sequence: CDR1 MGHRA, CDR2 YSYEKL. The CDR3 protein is CASSHHEAGGNQPQHF. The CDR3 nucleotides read TGCGCCAGCAGCCATCACGAGGCCGGGGGCAATCAGCCCCAGCATTTT.

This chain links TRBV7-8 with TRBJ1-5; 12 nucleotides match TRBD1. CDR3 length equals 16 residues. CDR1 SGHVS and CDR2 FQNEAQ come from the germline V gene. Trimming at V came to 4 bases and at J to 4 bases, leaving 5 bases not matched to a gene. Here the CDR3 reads CASSSMGQGANQPQHF. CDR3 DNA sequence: TGTGCCAGCAGCTCAATGGGACAGGGGGCGAATCAGCCCCAGCATTTT.

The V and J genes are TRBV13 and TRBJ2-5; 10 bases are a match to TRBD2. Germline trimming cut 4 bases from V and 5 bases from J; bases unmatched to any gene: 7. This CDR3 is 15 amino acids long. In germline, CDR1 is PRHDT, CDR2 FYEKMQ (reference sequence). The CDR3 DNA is TGTGCCAGCAGCTCAAGCGGGGGGGCCTGGGAGACCCAGTACTTC. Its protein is CASSSSGGAWETQYF.

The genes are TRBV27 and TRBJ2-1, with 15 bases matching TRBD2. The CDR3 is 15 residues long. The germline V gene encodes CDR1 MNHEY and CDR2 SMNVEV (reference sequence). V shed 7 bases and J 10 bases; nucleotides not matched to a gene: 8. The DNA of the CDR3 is TGTGCCAGCAAGGGGACTAGCGGGAGGACGGGGGAGCAGTTCTTC. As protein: CASKGTSGRTGEQFF.

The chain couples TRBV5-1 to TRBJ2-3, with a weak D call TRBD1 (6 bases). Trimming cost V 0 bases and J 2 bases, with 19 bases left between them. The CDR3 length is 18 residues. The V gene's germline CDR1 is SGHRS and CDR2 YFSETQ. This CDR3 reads CASSLARPTGRSTDTQYF. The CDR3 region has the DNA TGCGCCAGCAGCTTGGCCAGGCCGACAGGCCGATCCACAGATACGCAGTATTTT.

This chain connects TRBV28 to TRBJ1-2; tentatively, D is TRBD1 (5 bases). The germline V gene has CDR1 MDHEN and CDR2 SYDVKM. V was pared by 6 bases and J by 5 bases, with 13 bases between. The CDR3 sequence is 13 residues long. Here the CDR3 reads CASRKQGIYGYTF. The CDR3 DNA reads TGTGCCAGCAGGAAGCAGGGAATTTATGGCTACACCTTC.

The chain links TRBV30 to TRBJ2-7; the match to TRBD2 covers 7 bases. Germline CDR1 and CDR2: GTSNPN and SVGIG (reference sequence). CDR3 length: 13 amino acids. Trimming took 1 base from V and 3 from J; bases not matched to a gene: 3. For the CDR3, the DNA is TGTGCCTGGAGTGAGAGCGGGGACTACGAGCAGTACTTC. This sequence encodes CAWSESGDYEQYF.

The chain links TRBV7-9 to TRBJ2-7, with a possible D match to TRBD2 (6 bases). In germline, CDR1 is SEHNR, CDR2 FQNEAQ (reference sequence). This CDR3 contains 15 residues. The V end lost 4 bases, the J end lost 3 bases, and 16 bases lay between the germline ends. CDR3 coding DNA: TGTGCCAGCAGCTCGGTCCGGGACTGGAGCTACGAGCAGTACTTC. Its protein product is CASSSVRDWSYEQYF.

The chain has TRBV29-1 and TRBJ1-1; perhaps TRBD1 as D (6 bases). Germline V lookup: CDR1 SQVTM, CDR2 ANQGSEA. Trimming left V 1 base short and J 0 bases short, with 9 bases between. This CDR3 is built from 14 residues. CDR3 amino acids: CSVEAGVMNTEAFF. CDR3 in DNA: TGCAGCGTTGAAGCAGGGGTAATGAACACTGAAGCTTTCTTT.

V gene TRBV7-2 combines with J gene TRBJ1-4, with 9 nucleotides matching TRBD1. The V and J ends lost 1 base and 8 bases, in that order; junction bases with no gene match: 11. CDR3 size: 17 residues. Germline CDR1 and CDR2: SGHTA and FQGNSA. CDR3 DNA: TGTGCCAGCAGCTTAGAGGCCCGCGGGACAGGGATGGAAAAACTGTTTTTT. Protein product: CASSLEARGTGMEKLFF. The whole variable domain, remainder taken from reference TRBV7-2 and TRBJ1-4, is GAGVSQSPSNKVTEKGKDVELRCDPISGHTALYWYRQSLGQGLEFLIYFQGNSAPDKSGLPSDRFSAERTGGSVSTLTIQRTQQEDSAVYLCASSLEARGTGMEKLFFGSGTQLSVL.

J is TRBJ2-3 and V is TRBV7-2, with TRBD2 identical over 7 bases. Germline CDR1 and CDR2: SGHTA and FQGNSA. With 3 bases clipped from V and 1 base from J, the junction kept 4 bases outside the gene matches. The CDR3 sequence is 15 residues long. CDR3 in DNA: TGTGCCAGCAGCTTTTTTGCGGGAGGCACAGATACGCAGTATTTT. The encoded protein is CASSFFAGGTDTQYF.

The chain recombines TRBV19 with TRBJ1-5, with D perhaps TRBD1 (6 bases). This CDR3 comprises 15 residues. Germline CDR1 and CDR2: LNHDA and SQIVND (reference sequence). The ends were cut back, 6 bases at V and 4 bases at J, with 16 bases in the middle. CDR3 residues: CASRKQGDGNQPQHF. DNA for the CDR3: TGTGCCAGTAGGAAACAGGGAGATGGGAATCAGCCCCAGCATTTT.

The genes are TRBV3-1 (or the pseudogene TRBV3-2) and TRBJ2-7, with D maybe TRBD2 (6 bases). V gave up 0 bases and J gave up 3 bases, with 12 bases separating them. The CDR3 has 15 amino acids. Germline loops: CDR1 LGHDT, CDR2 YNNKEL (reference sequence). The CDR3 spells CASSQDEEGNYEQYF. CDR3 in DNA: TGTGCCAGCAGCCAAGATGAGGAGGGTAACTACGAGCAGTACTTC.

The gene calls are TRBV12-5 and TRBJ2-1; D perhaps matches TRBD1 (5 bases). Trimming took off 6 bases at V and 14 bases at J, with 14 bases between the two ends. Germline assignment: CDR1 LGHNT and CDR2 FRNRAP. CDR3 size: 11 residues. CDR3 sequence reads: CASGFVGPEFF. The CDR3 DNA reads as TGTGCTAGTGGCTTTGTGGGGCCCGAGTTCTTC.

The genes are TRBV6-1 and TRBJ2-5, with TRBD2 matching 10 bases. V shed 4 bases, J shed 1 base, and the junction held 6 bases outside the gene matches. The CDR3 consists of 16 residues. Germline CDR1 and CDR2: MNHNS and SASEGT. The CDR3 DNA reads TGTGCCAGCAGTGTGTCACTAGCGGGATCCCAAGAGACCCAGTACTTC. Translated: CASSVSLAGSQETQYF.

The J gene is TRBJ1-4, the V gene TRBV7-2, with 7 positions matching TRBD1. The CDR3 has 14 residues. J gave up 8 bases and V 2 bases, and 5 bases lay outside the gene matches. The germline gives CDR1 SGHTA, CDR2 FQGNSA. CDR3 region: CASSLNRGKEKLFF. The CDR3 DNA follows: TGTGCCAGCAGCTTAAACAGGGGAAAGGAAAAACTGTTTTTT.

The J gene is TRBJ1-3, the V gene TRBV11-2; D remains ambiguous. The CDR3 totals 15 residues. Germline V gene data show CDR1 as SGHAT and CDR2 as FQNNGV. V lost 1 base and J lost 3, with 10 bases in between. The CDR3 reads CASSLARANGNTIYF. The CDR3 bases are TGTGCCAGCAGCTTAGCGAGGGCGAATGGAAACACCATATATTTT.

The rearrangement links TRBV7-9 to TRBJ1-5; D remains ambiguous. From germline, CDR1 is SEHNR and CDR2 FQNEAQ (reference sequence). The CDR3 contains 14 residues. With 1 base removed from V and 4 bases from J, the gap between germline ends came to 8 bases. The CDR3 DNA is TGTGCCAGCAGCTTAGGTCAGGCTAATCAGCCCCAGCATTTT. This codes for CASSLGQANQPQHF.

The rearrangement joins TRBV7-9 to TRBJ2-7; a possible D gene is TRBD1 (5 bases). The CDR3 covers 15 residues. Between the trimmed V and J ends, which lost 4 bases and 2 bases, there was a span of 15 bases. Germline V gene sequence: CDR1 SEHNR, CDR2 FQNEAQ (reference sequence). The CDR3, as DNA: TGTGCCAGCAGCTCAACAGGAATATCTGCCTACGAGCAGTACTTC. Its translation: CASSSTGISAYEQYF.

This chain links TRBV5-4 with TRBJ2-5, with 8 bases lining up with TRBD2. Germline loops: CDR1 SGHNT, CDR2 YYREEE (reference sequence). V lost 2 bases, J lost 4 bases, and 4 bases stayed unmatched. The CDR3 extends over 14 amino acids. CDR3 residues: CASSFGGGPETQYF. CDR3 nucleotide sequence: TGTGCCAGCAGCTTCGGGGGGGGGCCAGAGACCCAGTACTTC.

CDR3 sequence: CASSPASGETQYF. The CDR3 coding sequence is TGTGCCAGCTCACCAGCTAGTGGAGAGACCCAGTACTTC. The V call is TRBV18, the J call TRBJ2-5, with D unclear. This CDR3 spans 13 amino acids. Germline CDR1 is KGHSH and CDR2 is LQKENI. The germline V and J ends were trimmed by 2 bases and 4 bases, with 8 bases remaining between them. The full variable domain, completed using reference TRBV18 and TRBJ2-5, is NAGVMQNPRHLVRRRGQEARLRCSPMKGHSHVYWYRQLPEEGLKFMVYLQKENIIDESGMPKERFSAEFPKEGPSILRIQQVVRGDSAAYFCASSPASGETQYFGPGTRLLVL.